This T cell receptor (beta chain) is drawn from a study of PD-1 blockade in classical Hodgkin lymphoma. About the research overall: Patients were given intravenous nivolumab, 3 mg/kg, every 2 weeks.

The CDR3 is made up of 11 amino acids. CDR1 is DFQATT, CDR2 SNEGSKA, per germline (reference sequence). Trimming cost V 0 bases and J 5 bases, with 4 bases left between them. Assay: immunoSEQ multiplex PCR; the TCRdb copy retains only in-frame clones and omits some. The table has tens of thousands of clones, roughly 73% seen once; the top ten hold around an eighth. All the patients suffered relapse after autologous stem cell transplantation, and brentuximab vedotin exposure differed. Study results and limitations: The diversity seen at baseline in complete responders resembled that of newly diagnosed patients.

As concerns this clone: Its antigen is unknown.

The specimen comprised peripheral blood mononuclear cells (PBMCs), sampled at baseline. This clonotype was sampled from a human donor with classical Hodgkin lymphoma. This chain connects TRBV20-1 to TRBJ2-5; D gene uncertain. The CDR3 is CSARDKETQYF. The CDR3, as DNA: TGCAGTGCTAGAGATAAGGAGACCCAGTACTTC.